The T cell receptor (beta chain) described here comes from a study of T cells after yellow fever vaccination. The V gene's germline CDR1 is MGHDK and CDR2 SYGVNS. The CDR3 totals 14 residues. This clonotype was counted ten times or more. The junction and the germline gene differ at one end; a read error may be behind it. TCRdb ran MiXCR on the 5' RACE reads and lists one entry per CDR3 protein. The sample lists over 20,000 distinct CDR3 sequences; 5.5% were seen once. This receptor was taken from a man aged 30 to 39 who received the YFV17D yellow fever vaccine. The material was PBMCs, either bulk or a sorted T-cell subset (CD4+, CD8+, memory, or dextramer-sorted; not recorded which), obtained 15 days after the yellow fever booster vaccination. This chain links TRBV25-1 with TRBJ1-1; D remains ambiguous. CDR3 nucleotide sequence: TGTGCCAGCAGTCAGCCCGGGCTCCCGTCTGAGGCTTTCTTT. It translates to CASSQPGLPSEAFF.